The 14 T cell receptor beta chains presented below share a single source sample, sequenced in a study of T-cell reconstitution after alpha-beta-depleted transplantation in children (dated by TCRdb to about 2016). Library generation was performed with PCR. The instrument was an Illumina HiSeq 2500. Molecular barcoding was employed in the preparation of TCR libraries, with unique molecular identifiers being used to normalize TCRbeta repertoire quantification. TCRdb trimmed public reads at Q25 via fastp, called clones via MiXCR and kept in-frame beta chains. Rows are unified per CDR3 protein, each entry keeping the most common DNA and genes. The sample table holds about 830,000 distinct CDR3 sequences, of which about 15% were seen once. Together, the top ten hold approximately 4.5% of the sample. Explained via the paper, the treatment or condition label denotes: allogeneic hematopoietic cell transplantation with graft depleted of TCRalphabeta T cells and CD19 B cells.

Source: PBMCs, mostly from graft donor cells, taken 360 days after TCRalphabeta/CD19-depleted stem cell transplant. The receptors shown here come from a male patient between 10 and 17 years old who had a stem cell transplant for acute lymphoblastic leukemia, so the T cells may come from the graft donor.

This clonotype was counted many times. This chain's CDR3 is CASSPYLLYYEQYF. CDR3 DNA: TGCGCCAGCAGTCCCTATCTTCTTTACTACGAGCAGTACTTC. This rearrangement joins TRBV5-1 to TRBJ2-7; D unclear. The CDR3 runs 14 residues. Trimming shortened V by 5 bases and J by 3 bases, and 15 bases separated the two germline ends. From germline, CDR1 is SGHRS and CDR2 YFSETQ.

The rearrangement joins TRBV7-8 to TRBJ1-4, with D maybe TRBD1 (6 bases). V lost 6 bases and J lost 8, with 16 bases in between. The CDR3 has 14 amino acids. CDR1 is SGHVS, CDR2 FQNEAQ, per germline. The CDR3 protein is CASSGNRVQEKLFF. CDR3 DNA: TGTGCCAGCAGTGGGAACAGGGTACAAGAAAAACTGTTTTTT.

This clonotype was seen only a few times. This sequence joins TRBV12-3 or TRBV12-4 and TRBJ1-3, with D perhaps matching TRBD1 (5 bases). Trimming removed 8 bases from V and 6 bases from J, with 20 bases in between. The CDR3 loop spans 15 amino acids. DNA for the CDR3: TGTGCCAGCCTTCTTAGGGGCGTAAGGTTAAACACCATATATTTT. Translated: CASLLRGVRLNTIYF.

This clonotype was seen only a few times. The gene calls are TRBV20-1 and TRBJ1-3; possibly TRBD1 for D (5 bases). The CDR3 runs 13 residues. The V end lost 3 bases, the J end lost 2 bases, and 8 bases lay between the germline ends. Germline V gives CDR1 DFQATT, CDR2 SNEGSKA (reference sequence). The DNA for the CDR3 is TGCAGTGCTAGTGGAGGGGCTGGAAACACCATATATTTT. It specifies CSASGGAGNTIYF.

This clonotype was picked up a small number of times. The chain links TRBV6-5 to TRBJ1-3; 8 nucleotides agree with TRBD1. CDR3 length: 15 residues. V dropped 3 bases and J dropped 4; count of bases not matched to a gene: 5. The germline gives CDR1 MNHEY, CDR2 SVGAGI. CDR3 residues: CASSYGQGAGNTIYF. In DNA, the CDR3 is TGTGCCAGCAGTTATGGGCAGGGGGCAGGAAACACCATATATTTT.

The chain employs TRBV9 and TRBJ2-1; TRBD2 matches at 16 bases. The junction had 9 bases not matched to a gene; V was cut back by 3 bases and J by 6 bases. The CDR3 runs 18 residues. Germline values: CDR1 SGDLS, CDR2 YYNGEE. The CDR3: CASSGDGGLAGGSNEQFF. The CDR3 coding sequence is TGTGCCAGCAGCGGAGACGGGGGACTAGCGGGAGGGTCCAATGAGCAGTTCTTC.

The genes are TRBV7-8 and TRBJ2-5, with 8 bases lining up with TRBD1. CDR3 size: 12 residues. V shed 4 bases, J shed 13 bases, and the junction held 8 bases outside the gene matches. Germline CDR1 SGHVS, CDR2 FQNEAQ. In DNA, the CDR3 is TGTGCCAGCAGCTCCCTACCGGGACAGGCGTACTTC. The encoded protein is CASSSLPGQAYF.

The chain recombines TRBV12-3 or TRBV12-4 with TRBJ1-2; maybe TRBD1 (5 bases). V gave up 5 bases and J gave up 6 bases, with 16 bases separating them. The CDR3 has 14 amino acids. The CDR3 spells CASSPWDGLDGYTF. In DNA form, the CDR3 reads TGTGCCAGCAGTCCCTGGGACGGTCTGGATGGCTACACCTTC.

This clonotype was seen more than once but under ten times. V usage is TRBV5-1 and J usage is TRBJ2-7, with D tentatively TRBD2 (6 bases). CDR1 SGHRS and CDR2 YFSETQ come from the germline V gene. The CDR3 consists of 14 residues. Trimming pared 0 bases from V and 6 bases from J, leaving 13 bases between. The CDR3 DNA sequence: TGCGCCAGCAGCTTGGGACTAGATGCGTTCGAGCAGTACTTC. This sequence encodes CASSLGLDAFEQYF.

This clonotype is a singleton in its sample. This sequence joins TRBV7-2 and TRBJ1-4, with D unclear. V gave up 3 bases and J gave up 7 bases, with 12 bases separating them. This CDR3 region has 14 residues. CDR1 is SGHTA and CDR2 is FQGNSA in the germline V gene. The CDR3 loop reads CASSLAVTSEKLFF. The CDR3, as DNA: TGTGCCAGCAGCTTGGCAGTTACGAGTGAAAAACTGTTTTTT.

In its sample, this clonotype was seen many times. The chain uses TRBV29-1 and TRBJ1-2; TRBD1 matches at 8 bases. This CDR3 has 12 residues. Germline CDR1 is SQVTM and CDR2 is ANQGSEA. V dropped 7 bases and J dropped 6; count of bases not matched to a gene: 7. The CDR3 coding sequence is TGCAGCGCTATCCGGACAGGGAATGGCTACACCTTC. Its protein product is CSAIRTGNGYTF. The variable domain in full, with the rest retrieved from reference TRBV29-1 and TRBJ1-2, is SAVISQKPSRDICQRGTSLTIQCQVDSQVTMMFWYRQQPGQSLTLIATANQGSEATYESGFVIDKFPISRPNLTFSTLTVSNMSPEDSSIYLCSAIRTGNGYTFGSGTRLTVV.

This clonotype was detected only once. The rearrangement joins TRBV11-3 to TRBJ2-1, with 9 bases lining up with TRBD2. The CDR3 extends over 18 amino acids. Germline CDR1 reads SGHNT; CDR2 reads YENEEA. With V trimmed by 0 bases and J by 2 bases, 8 bases remained unmatched. Here the CDR3 reads CASSLDRVGGRAYNEQFF. In DNA form, the CDR3 reads TGTGCCAGCAGCTTAGATCGGGTCGGCGGGAGGGCCTACAATGAGCAGTTCTTC.

This chain connects TRBV19 to TRBJ2-2; TRBD2 aligns across 7 bases. Germline V gene sequence: CDR1 LNHDA, CDR2 SQIVND (reference sequence). The CDR3 runs 16 residues. The junction had 10 bases not matched to a gene; V was cut back by 9 bases and J by 0 bases. DNA of the CDR3: TGTGCCAGCTCTAAACTAGCGAACTCGAACACCGGGGAGCTGTTTTTT. Protein sequence: CASSKLANSNTGELFF.

This clonotype has just a few counts. This rearrangement joins TRBV7-9 to TRBJ1-2, with no clear D. V was trimmed by 6 bases and J by 3 bases, leaving 11 bases between them. CDR1 and CDR2 (germline): SEHNR, FQNEAQ (reference sequence). This CDR3 spans 13 amino acids. CDR3 sequence (DNA): TGTGCCAGCAGAAATCTTGACGACTATGGCTACACCTTC. Encoded protein: CASRNLDDYGYTF.